This TCR beta chain was identified in a study of T cells in localized non-small cell lung cancer. Of note for this clone: Antigen unknown.

There are 15 residues in the CDR3. V lost 0 bases and J lost 5; bases outside the gene matches: 6. In germline, CDR1 is SGDLS, CDR2 YYNGEE. Notes on the study in general: Appearance in adjacent lung was seen for a median about 60 of the top 100 tumor clones. Higher blood T cell density went with longer overall survival.

Measured with immunoSEQ multiplex PCR; TCRdb has only the in-frame clones, and not every one. The table lists under 100,000 clones, around 90% of them singletons. This sequence joins TRBV9 and TRBJ2-5; 8 bases match TRBD1. The specimen comprised peripheral blood, sampled before any cancer treatment. This clonotype originated in a woman aged 40 to 75 with stage I squamous cell lung carcinoma. The CDR3 nucleotides are TGTGCCAGCAGCGTAGGGAGGACAGGGTCTGAGACCCAGTACTTC. Amino acid sequence: CASSVGRTGSETQYF.